This T cell receptor (beta chain) is from a study of CD8 T cells in Susac syndrome. Germline CDR1 reads LGHNA; CDR2 reads YNFKEQ. The CDR3 extends over 15 amino acids. The ends were cut back, 0 bases at V and 4 bases at J, with 11 bases in the middle. Reverse transcription of roughly 0.5 to 1 ug RNA used random hexamers. TCRdb processed the immunoSEQ multiplex PCR reads anew with MiXCR; each CDR3 protein has one entry. The sample includes under 200,000 distinct CDR3 sequences, over 75% seen only once; the top ten take 0.087%. Sequencing of TCR beta, carried out with a high-throughput approach, was applied to CD8+ and CD4+ T cells from the blood.

Sequences were obtained from CD4+ T cells from PBMCs. This TCR derives from a human donor with Susac syndrome. The genes are TRBV4-2 and TRBJ2-3; D is ambiguous. The CDR3 DNA reads TGTGCCAGCAGCCAAGAGGGTCCACTTCCAGATACGCAGTATTTT. Translating it yields CASSQEGPLPDTQYF.